The clone carrying this T cell receptor (beta chain) was recorded many times. The target antigen is unknown. The V and J ends lost 4 bases and 6 bases respectively, with 7 bases between them. Germline CDR1 reads MNHEY; CDR2 reads SVGEGT. This CDR3 is 13 amino acids long. Researchers used 5'RACE with constant-segment primers to make TCR alpha and TCR beta cDNA libraries that carry sample barcodes and UMIs. TCRdb recomputed calls from the 5' RACE reads with MiXCR, one row per CDR3 protein. Of some 290,000 distinct CDR3 sequences in the sample, 16% were seen once. This specimen comes from a study of T-cell memory formation after mild COVID-19. The overall study: Clustering of TCRs was largely donor specific.

Study-level points and caveats: Clones that contracted from day 15 to 85 were balanced CD4/CD8, while later expanders leaned CD4+. Among contracting clones, CD4+ were mainly CM/EM and CD8+ enriched in EMRA.

The sequenced sample was PBMCs or a T cell subset sorted from them (not recorded which). The source is a man between 18 and 35 years old who had mild COVID-19 (a few samples of this study predate the infection). Cell type and time point are not known. The V call is TRBV6-2 or TRBV6-3, the J call TRBJ2-6; D call uncertain. The CDR3 DNA reads TGTGCCAGCAGTTTACTCCCGGCCAACGTCCTGACTTTC. It specifies CASSLLPANVLTF.